This record looks at one T cell receptor (beta chain) sequence and its context. This entry comes from a study of cytomegalovirus exposure and HLA in healthy donors. PCR amplification relied on 60 Vbeta primers (plus 13 Jbeta primers). Profiled with immunoSEQ multiplex PCR; TCRdb holds only in-frame clones, not every one. The sample yields approximately 200,000 clones, just under 75% seen once. Sequencing was done on a sample of PBMCs. The TCR was taken from a woman in her 30s in good health and CMV-seropositive.

The CDR3 sequence: CASGPGTSGSNEQFF. The CDR3 DNA sequence: TGTGCTAGTGGTCCCGGGACTAGCGGGAGTAATGAGCAGTTCTTC. The chain links TRBV12-5 to TRBJ2-1, with 14 bases matching TRBD2. Looked up from germline, CDR1 is LGHNT and CDR2 is FRNRAP. The CDR3 is 15 amino acids. J lost 7 bases, V lost 5 bases, and 4 bases had no gene match.